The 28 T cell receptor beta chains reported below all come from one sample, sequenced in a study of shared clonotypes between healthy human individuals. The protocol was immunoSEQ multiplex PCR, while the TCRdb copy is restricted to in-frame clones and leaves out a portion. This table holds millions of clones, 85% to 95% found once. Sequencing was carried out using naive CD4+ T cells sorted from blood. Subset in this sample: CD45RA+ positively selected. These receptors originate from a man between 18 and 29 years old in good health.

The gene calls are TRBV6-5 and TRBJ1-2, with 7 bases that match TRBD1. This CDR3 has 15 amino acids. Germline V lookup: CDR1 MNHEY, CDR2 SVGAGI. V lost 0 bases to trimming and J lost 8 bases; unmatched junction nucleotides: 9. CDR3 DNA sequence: TGTGCCAGCAGTTACTCGACAGGGAGGAGAGGCGGCTACACCTTC. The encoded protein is CASSYSTGRRGGYTF.

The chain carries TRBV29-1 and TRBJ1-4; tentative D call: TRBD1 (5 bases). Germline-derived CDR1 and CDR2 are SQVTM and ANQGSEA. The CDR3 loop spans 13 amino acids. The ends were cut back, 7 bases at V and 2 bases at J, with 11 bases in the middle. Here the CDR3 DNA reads TGCAGCGCCGTCCGGGACACTAATGAAAAACTGTTTTTT. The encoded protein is CSAVRDTNEKLFF.

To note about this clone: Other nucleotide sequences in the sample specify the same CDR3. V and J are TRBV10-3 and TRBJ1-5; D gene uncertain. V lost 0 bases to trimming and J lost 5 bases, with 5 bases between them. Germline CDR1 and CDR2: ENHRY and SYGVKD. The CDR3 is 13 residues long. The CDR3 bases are TGTGCCATCAGTGAGTCAAGAGATCAGCCCCAGCATTTT. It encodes CAISESRDQPQHF.

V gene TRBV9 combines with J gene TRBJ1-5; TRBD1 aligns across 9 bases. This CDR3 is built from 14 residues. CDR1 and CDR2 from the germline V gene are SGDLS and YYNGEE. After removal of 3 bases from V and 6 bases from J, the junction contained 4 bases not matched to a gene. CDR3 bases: TGTGCCAGCAGCGGCACAGGGGGCACTCAGCCCCAGCATTTT. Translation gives CASSGTGGTQPQHF.

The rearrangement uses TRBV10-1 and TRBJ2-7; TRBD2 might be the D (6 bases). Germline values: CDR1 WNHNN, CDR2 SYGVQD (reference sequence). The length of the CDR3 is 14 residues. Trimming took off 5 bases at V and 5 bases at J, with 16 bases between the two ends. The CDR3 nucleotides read TGCGCCAGCAGTCGGGCGGGAACGGCCAACGAGCAGTACTTC. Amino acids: CASSRAGTANEQYF.

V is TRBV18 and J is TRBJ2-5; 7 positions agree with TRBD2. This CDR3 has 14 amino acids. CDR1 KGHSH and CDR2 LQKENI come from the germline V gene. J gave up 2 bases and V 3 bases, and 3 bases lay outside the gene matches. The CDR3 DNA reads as TGTGCCAGCTCACCGGTCGGGAGGCAAGAGACCCAGTACTTC. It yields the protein CASSPVGRQETQYF.

Here the CDR3 DNA reads TGTGCCAGCAGCGCACGGACGGACCACACCGGGGAGCTGTTTTTT. Translating it yields CASSARTDHTGELFF. This chain links TRBV9 with TRBJ2-2; D is uncertain. In germline, CDR1 is SGDLS, CDR2 YYNGEE. V shed 3 bases and J shed 3 bases, with 12 bases lying between them. CDR3 length equals 15 residues.

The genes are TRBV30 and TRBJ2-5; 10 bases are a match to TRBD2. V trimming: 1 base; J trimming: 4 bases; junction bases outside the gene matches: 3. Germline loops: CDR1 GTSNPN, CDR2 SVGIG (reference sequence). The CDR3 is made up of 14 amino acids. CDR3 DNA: TGTGCCTGGAGTGCTAGCGGGGGACGAGAGACCCAGTACTTC. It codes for CAWSASGGRETQYF.

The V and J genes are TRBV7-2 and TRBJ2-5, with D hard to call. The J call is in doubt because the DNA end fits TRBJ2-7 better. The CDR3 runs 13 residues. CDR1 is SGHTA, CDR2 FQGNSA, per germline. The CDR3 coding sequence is TGTGCCAGCAGCTTCCCCGGAGTCTACGAGCAGTACTTC. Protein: CASSFPGVYEQYF.

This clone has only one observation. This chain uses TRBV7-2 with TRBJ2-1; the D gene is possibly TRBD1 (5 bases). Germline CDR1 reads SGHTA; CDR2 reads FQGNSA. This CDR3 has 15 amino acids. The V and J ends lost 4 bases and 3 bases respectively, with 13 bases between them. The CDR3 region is CASSYGGAVYNEQFF. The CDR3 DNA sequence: TGTGCCAGCAGCTACGGTGGGGCAGTCTACAATGAGCAGTTCTTC.

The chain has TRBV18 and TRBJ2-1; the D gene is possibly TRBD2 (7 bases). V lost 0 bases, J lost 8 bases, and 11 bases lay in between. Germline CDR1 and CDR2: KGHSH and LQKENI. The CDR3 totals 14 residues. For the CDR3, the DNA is TGTGCCAGCTCACCACCTGCGGGGGCGGATGAGCAGTTCTTC. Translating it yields CASSPPAGADEQFF.

The CDR3 nucleotides are TGTGCCAGCAGCCCCTCGACAGGGGTAGTGGTCGGCTACACCTTC. It yields the protein CASSPSTGVVVGYTF. The chain couples TRBV28 to TRBJ1-2; TRBD1 agrees at 8 bases. From germline, CDR1 is MDHEN and CDR2 SYDVKM. The CDR3 has 15 amino acids. The J segment lost 8 bases and the V segment lost 6 bases, leaving 14 bases of the junction unmatched.

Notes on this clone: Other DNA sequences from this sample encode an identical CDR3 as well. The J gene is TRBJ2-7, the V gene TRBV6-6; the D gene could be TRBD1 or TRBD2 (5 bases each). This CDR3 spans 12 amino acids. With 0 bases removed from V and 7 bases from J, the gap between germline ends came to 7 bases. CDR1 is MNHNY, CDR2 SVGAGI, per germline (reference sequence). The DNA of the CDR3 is TGTGCCAGCAGTTACTCGAGGGGAGAGCAGTACTTC. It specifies CASSYSRGEQYF.

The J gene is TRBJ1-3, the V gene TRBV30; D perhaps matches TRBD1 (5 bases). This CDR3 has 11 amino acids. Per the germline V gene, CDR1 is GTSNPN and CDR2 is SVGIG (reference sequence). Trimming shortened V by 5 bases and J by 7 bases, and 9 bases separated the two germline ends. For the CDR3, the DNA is TGTGCCTGGGGGGGTCTGAACACCATATATTTT. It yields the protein CAWGGLNTIYF.

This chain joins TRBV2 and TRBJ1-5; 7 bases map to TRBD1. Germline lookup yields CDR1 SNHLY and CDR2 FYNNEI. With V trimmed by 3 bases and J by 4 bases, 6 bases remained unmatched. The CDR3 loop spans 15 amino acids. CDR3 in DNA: TGTGCCAGCAGTGATGACAGGGCTGTGAATCAGCCCCAGCATTTT. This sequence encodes CASSDDRAVNQPQHF. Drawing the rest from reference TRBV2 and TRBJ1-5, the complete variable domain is EPEVTQTPSHQVTQMGQEVILRCVPISNHLYFYWYRQILGQKVEFLVSFYNNEISEKSEIFDDQFSVERPDGSNFTLKIRSTKLEDSAMYFCASSDDRAVNQPQHFGDGTRLSIL.

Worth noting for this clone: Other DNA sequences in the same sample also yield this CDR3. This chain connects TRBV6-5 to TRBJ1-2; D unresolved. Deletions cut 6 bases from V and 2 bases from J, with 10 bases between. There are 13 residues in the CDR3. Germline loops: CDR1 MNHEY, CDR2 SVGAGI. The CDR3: CASRPTLNYGYTF. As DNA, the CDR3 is TGTGCCAGCAGGCCCACTTTGAACTATGGCTACACCTTC.

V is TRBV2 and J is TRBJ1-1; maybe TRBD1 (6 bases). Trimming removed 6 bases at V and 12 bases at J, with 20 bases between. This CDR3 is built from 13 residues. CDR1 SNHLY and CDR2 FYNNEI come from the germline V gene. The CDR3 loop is CASSSGQNLIPFF. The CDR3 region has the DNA TGTGCCAGCAGCAGCGGACAGAACCTTATACCTTTCTTT.

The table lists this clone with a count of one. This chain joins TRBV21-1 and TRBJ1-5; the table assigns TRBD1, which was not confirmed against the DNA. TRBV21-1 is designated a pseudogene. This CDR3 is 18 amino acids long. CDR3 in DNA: TGTGCCAGCAGCAAAGTAGTCTACAGGTTCAATAGCAATCAGCCCCAGCATTTT. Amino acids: CASSKVVYRFNSNQPQHF.

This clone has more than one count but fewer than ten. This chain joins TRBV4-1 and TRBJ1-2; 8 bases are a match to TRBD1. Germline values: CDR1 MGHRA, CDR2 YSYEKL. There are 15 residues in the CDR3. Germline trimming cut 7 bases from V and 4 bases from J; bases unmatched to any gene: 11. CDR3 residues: CASTMDRAYGYGYTF. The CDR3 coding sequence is TGCGCCAGCACTATGGACAGGGCGTATGGCTATGGCTACACCTTC.

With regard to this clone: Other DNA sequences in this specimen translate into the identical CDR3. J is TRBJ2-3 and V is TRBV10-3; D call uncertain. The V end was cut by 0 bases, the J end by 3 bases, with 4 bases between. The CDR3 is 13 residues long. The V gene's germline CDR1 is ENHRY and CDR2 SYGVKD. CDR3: CAISESGTDTQYF. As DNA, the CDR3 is TGTGCCATCAGTGAGTCGGGGACAGATACGCAGTATTTT.

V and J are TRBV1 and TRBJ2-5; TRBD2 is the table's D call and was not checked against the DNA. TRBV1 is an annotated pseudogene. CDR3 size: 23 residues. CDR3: CTSSQALAFVFPGVTGTQETQYF. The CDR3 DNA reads TGCACCAGCAGCCAAGCCCTTGCTTTTGTTTTTCCTGGGGTGACGGGAACTCAAGAGACCCAGTACTTC.

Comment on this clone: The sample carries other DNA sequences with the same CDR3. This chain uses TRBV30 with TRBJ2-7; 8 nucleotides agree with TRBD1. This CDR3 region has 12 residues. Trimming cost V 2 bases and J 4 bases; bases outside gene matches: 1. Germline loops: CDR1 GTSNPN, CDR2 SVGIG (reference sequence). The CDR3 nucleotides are TGTGCCTGGAGTTGGACAGGGTACGAGCAGTACTTC. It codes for CAWSWTGYEQYF.

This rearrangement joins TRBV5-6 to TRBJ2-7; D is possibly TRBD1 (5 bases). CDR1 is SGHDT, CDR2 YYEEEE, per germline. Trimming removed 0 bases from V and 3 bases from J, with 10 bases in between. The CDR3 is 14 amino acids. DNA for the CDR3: TGTGCCAGCAGCTTGGATCTAGGGGACTACGAGCAGTACTTC. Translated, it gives CASSLDLGDYEQYF. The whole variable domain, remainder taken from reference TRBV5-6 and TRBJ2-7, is DAGVTQSPTHLIKTRGQQVTLRCSPKSGHDTVSWYQQALGQGPQFIFQYYEEEERQRGNFPDRFSGHQFPNYSSELNVNALLLGDSALYLCASSLDLGDYEQYFGPGTRLTVT.

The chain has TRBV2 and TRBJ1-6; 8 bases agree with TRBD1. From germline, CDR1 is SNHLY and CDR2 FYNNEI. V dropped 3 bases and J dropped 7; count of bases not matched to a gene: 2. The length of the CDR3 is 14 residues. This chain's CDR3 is CASSEGQVNSPLHF. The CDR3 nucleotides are TGTGCCAGCAGTGAGGGACAGGTCAATTCACCCCTCCACTTT. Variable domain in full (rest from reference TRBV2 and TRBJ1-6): EPEVTQTPSHQVTQMGQEVILRCVPISNHLYFYWYRQILGQKVEFLVSFYNNEISEKSEIFDDQFSVERPDGSNFTLKIRSTKLEDSAMYFCASSEGQVNSPLHFGNGTRLTVT.

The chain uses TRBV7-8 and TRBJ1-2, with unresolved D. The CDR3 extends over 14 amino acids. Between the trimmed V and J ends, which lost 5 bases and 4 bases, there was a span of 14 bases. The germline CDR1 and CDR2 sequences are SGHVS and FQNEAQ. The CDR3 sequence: CASSQDRVIYGYTF. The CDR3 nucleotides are TGTGCCAGCAGCCAGGACCGCGTAATCTATGGCTACACCTTC.

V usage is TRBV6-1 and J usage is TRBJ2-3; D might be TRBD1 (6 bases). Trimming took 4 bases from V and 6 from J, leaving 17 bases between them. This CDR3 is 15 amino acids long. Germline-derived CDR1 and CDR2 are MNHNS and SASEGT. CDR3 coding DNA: TGTGCCAGCAGTGGGGCGAGGCAGGGGTTGGATACGCAGTATTTT. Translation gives CASSGARQGLDTQYF.

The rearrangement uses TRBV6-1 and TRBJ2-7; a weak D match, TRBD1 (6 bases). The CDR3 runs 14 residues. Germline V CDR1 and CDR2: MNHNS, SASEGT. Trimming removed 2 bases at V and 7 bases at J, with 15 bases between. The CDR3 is CASSEPNDRREQYF. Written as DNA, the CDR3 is TGTGCCAGCAGTGAACCCAACGACAGGAGGGAGCAGTACTTC.

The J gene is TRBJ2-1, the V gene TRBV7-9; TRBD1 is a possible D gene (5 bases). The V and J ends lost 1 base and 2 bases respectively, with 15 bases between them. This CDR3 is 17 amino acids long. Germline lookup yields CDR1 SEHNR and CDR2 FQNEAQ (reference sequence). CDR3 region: CASSLEYGRGTYNEQFF. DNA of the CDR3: TGTGCCAGCAGCTTAGAGTATGGTAGGGGCACCTACAATGAGCAGTTCTTC.